The 29 T cell receptor beta chains below come from one sample, sequenced in a study of post-analysis software for immune sequencing data. These receptors have no known antigen. cDNA libraries for TCR beta contained unique molecular identifiers. One entry per CDR3 protein results from TCRdb running MiXCR on the PCR reads. The sample carries fewer than 600,000 distinct CDR3 sequences, around 40% recorded once. Whole-study findings and limits: Controls had lower frequencies than patients of about 5 TRBV segments, which included TRBV5-6, TRBV5-1 and TRBV20-1.

The sample was blood. The origin of the receptors is a girl aged 10 to 17 with multiple sclerosis.

This clonotype has just a few counts. The J gene is TRBJ1-2, the V gene TRBV4-2; 9 positions match TRBD1. CDR1 LGHNA and CDR2 YNFKEQ come from the germline V gene. This CDR3 comprises 16 residues. V was clipped by 4 bases and J by 2 bases; unmatched bases: 8. The CDR3 reads CASSPPGTGINYGYTF. The CDR3 DNA reads as TGTGCCAGCAGCCCTCCCGGGACAGGGATCAACTATGGCTACACCTTC.

This clonotype was counted a few times. Here the CDR3 reads CASIGRPTYEQYF. CDR3 sequence (DNA): TGTGCCAGCATAGGGCGGCCCACCTACGAGCAGTACTTC. This sequence joins TRBV21-1 and TRBJ2-7; the D call in the table, TRBD1, was not verified against the DNA. TRBV21-1 is an annotated pseudogene. This CDR3 is 13 amino acids long.

The chain joins TRBV27 to TRBJ2-7; no clear D. The CDR3 is made up of 15 amino acids. V was trimmed by 1 base and J by 5 bases, leaving 15 bases between them. Germline CDR1 is MNHEY and CDR2 is SMNVEV (reference sequence). The chain's CDR3 is CASSLYGRLEHEQYF. CDR3 DNA: TGTGCCAGCAGTTTATATGGTCGGCTGGAGCACGAGCAGTACTTC.

In its sample, this clonotype was seen a few times. The chain is built from TRBV7-9 and TRBJ2-1, with 7 nucleotides matching TRBD2. The J call is uncertain, as TRBJ2-7 better fits the DNA end. From germline, CDR1 is SEHNR and CDR2 FQNEAQ (reference sequence). The CDR3 has 15 residues. The CDR3: CASSLGLAGYNEQYF. CDR3 nucleotides: TGTGCCAGCAGCTTAGGTTTAGCGGGTTACAATGAGCAGTACTTC.

The J gene is TRBJ2-4, the V gene TRBV20-1; 8 bases are a match to TRBD1. CDR1 and CDR2 (germline): DFQATT, SNEGSKA (reference sequence). The J segment lost 5 bases and the V segment lost 5 bases, leaving 11 bases of the junction unmatched. CDR3 size: 15 residues. Written as DNA, the CDR3 is TGCAGTGCTCCGAAGTCGGACAGGGTGGAAAACATTCAGTACTTC. Protein sequence: CSAPKSDRVENIQYF.

The genes are TRBV20-1 and TRBJ2-1, with 7 bases fitting TRBD2. Unmatched junction bases numbered 12, after V lost 0 bases and J lost 4 bases. CDR1 is DFQATT, CDR2 SNEGSKA, per germline (reference sequence). The CDR3 covers 17 residues. The CDR3 DNA reads TGCAGTGCTAGAGAAACAGGCGGGAGCCAGTATTACAATGAGCAGTTCTTC. Translating it yields CSARETGGSQYYNEQFF.

V gene TRBV6-2 or TRBV6-3 combines with J gene TRBJ2-1; 9 bases map to TRBD1. From germline, CDR1 is MNHEY and CDR2 SVGEGT. The CDR3 runs 16 residues. With 6 bases clipped from V and 6 bases from J, the junction kept 12 bases outside the gene matches. The CDR3 reads CASRAASGTGTNEQFF. The CDR3 region has the DNA TGTGCCAGCAGAGCCGCGTCCGGGACAGGGACCAATGAGCAGTTCTTC.

The gene calls are TRBV28 and TRBJ1-2; no firm D call. Trimming removed 6 bases from V and 1 base from J, with 15 bases in between. The CDR3 contains 15 residues. Germline V gene data show CDR1 as MDHEN and CDR2 as SYDVKM. The CDR3 DNA is TGTGCCAGCAGGGTCGATCCTGGGAATAACTATGGCTACACCTTC. This gives the protein CASRVDPGNNYGYTF.

This clonotype showed up just a few times. The rearrangement uses TRBV5-8 and TRBJ2-5; D possibly matches TRBD1 or TRBD2 (5 bases each). The germline gives CDR1 SGHTS, CDR2 YDEGEE. The ends were cut back, 0 bases at V and 6 bases at J, with 12 bases in the middle. This CDR3 comprises 14 residues. Written as DNA, the CDR3 is TGTGCCAGCAGCTTGGGGACTCAGGGTCAGACCCAGTACTTC. This encodes CASSLGTQGQTQYF.

This sequence joins TRBV28 and TRBJ2-5; TRBD2 matches 10 bases. The J call may be incorrect, as the DNA end agrees better with TRBJ2-7. This CDR3 has 15 residues. The germline CDR1 and CDR2 sequences are MDHEN and SYDVKM. CDR3 residues: CASRPSLAGVTEQYF. The CDR3 nucleotides read TGTGCCAGCAGGCCTTCTCTAGCGGGAGTCACCGAGCAGTACTTC.

This clonotype was seen a few times. The chain carries TRBV15 and TRBJ2-3, with 14 bases fitting TRBD2. V dropped 4 bases and J dropped 2; count of bases not matched to a gene: 5. The CDR3 spans 17 residues. Germline V gene data show CDR1 as LNHNV and CDR2 as YYDKDF (reference sequence). The DNA for the CDR3 is TGTGCCACCAGCACCGGACTAGCGGGAGGTGCCACAGATACGCAGTATTTT. Translation gives CATSTGLAGGATDTQYF. The variable domain in full, completed from reference TRBV15 and TRBJ2-3, reads DAMVIQNPRYQVTQFGKPVTLSCSQTLNHNVMYWYQQKSSQAPKLLFHYYDKDFNNEADTPDNFQSRRPNTSFCFLDIRSPGLGDTAMYLCATSTGLAGGATDTQYFGPGTRLTVL.

This clonotype showed up just a few times. The genes are TRBV20-1 and TRBJ2-1; 10 nucleotides agree with TRBD1. The CDR3 totals 12 residues. J lost 9 bases, V lost 6 bases, and 5 bases had no gene match. Germline V gene data show CDR1 as DFQATT and CDR2 as SNEGSKA (reference sequence). CDR3: CSARTGGSEQFF. The CDR3 bases are TGCAGTGCCCGGACAGGGGGTAGTGAGCAGTTCTTC.

The chain carries TRBV3-1 and TRBJ1-2; TRBD1 matches 7 bases. The germline CDR1 and CDR2 sequences are LGHDT and YNNKEL (reference sequence). Germline trimming cut 1 base from V and 4 bases from J; bases unmatched to any gene: 3. The length of the CDR3 is 14 residues. The CDR3 sequence: CASSQGTGVYGYTF. For the CDR3, the DNA is TGTGCCAGCAGCCAAGGGACAGGAGTCTATGGCTACACCTTC.

V gene TRBV27 combines with J gene TRBJ2-4; 8 nucleotides match TRBD1. This CDR3 has 17 residues. J was trimmed by 1 base and V by 6 bases; bases with no gene match: 11. From germline, CDR1 is MNHEY and CDR2 SMNVEV (reference sequence). This chain's CDR3 is CASRRAGGNWAKNIQYF. The CDR3 coding sequence is TGTGCCAGCAGACGGGCAGGGGGCAATTGGGCCAAAAACATTCAGTACTTC.

The rearrangement joins TRBV20-1 to TRBJ1-2, with D tentatively TRBD1 (6 bases). Trimming pared 5 bases from V and 2 bases from J, leaving 15 bases between. Germline lookup yields CDR1 DFQATT and CDR2 SNEGSKA (reference sequence). CDR3 length: 14 amino acids. The CDR3 DNA is TGCAGTGCTTCATACAGGGATCAGAACTATGGCTACACCTTC. Translation: CSASYRDQNYGYTF.

This clonotype was found once. The V call is TRBV20-1, the J call TRBJ2-1; 10 bases match TRBD2. CDR1 and CDR2 from the germline V gene are DFQATT and SNEGSKA (reference sequence). The J segment lost 3 bases and the V segment lost 7 bases, leaving 3 bases of the junction unmatched. The CDR3 spans 13 residues. The CDR3 region is CSVLAGDYNEQFF. The CDR3 DNA is TGCAGTGTTCTAGCGGGAGACTACAATGAGCAGTTCTTC.

A single count supports this clonotype. The V and J genes are TRBV28 and TRBJ1-1; 11 bases map to TRBD1. V shed 6 bases and J 10 bases; nucleotides not matched to a gene: 7. This CDR3 is built from 13 residues. CDR1 and CDR2 from the germline V gene are MDHEN and SYDVKM. CDR3 DNA: TGTGCCAGCAGGCGGACAGGGGGCGACGGAGCTTTCTTT. It encodes CASRRTGGDGAFF.

The V gene is TRBV10-2, the J gene TRBJ2-7; TRBD2 might be the D (6 bases). The V end lost 6 bases, the J end lost 0 bases, and 21 bases lay between the germline ends. Germline-derived CDR1 and CDR2 are WSHSY and SAAADI. The CDR3 runs to 17 residues. CDR3 in DNA: TGCGCCAGCAGGGCCACCGCGGGACGGATACTCTCCTACGAGCAGTACTTC. It codes for CASRATAGRILSYEQYF.

J is TRBJ1-1 and V is TRBV25-1; D uncertain. Per germline, CDR1 MGHDK and CDR2 SYGVNS. This CDR3 has 14 amino acids. The V and J ends lost 7 bases and 5 bases respectively, with 17 bases between them. The CDR3 DNA reads TGTGCCAGCAAGGAGGACGAAGGCAGGACTGAAGCTTTCTTT. Its translation is CASKEDEGRTEAFF.

V gene TRBV4-1 combines with J gene TRBJ2-5; 9 bases are a match to TRBD1. This CDR3 comprises 16 residues. With V trimmed by 1 base and J by 2 bases, 5 bases remained unmatched. Germline lookup yields CDR1 MGHRA and CDR2 YSYEKL. Here the CDR3 reads CASSQGDRAGQETQYF. Written as DNA, the CDR3 is TGCGCCAGCAGCCAAGGGGACAGGGCAGGACAAGAGACCCAGTACTTC.

The gene calls are TRBV5-6 and TRBJ2-1; D is unclear. V lost 5 bases and J 3 bases, leaving 9 bases between the germline ends. The CDR3 spans 13 residues. Germline CDR1 and CDR2: SGHDT and YYEEEE. CDR3 loop: CASSFGVYNEQFF. As DNA, the CDR3 is TGTGCCAGCAGTTTTGGAGTCTACAATGAGCAGTTCTTC.

The CDR3 nucleotides read TGCAGTGCTAGAGAGGTCCAACGATCTAACTATGGCTACACCTTC. Amino acids: CSAREVQRSNYGYTF. The chain recombines TRBV20-1 with TRBJ1-2, with D unresolved. The CDR3 is made up of 15 amino acids. Germline lookup yields CDR1 DFQATT and CDR2 SNEGSKA (reference sequence). The V and J ends lost 0 bases and 0 bases respectively, with 11 bases between them.

The chain is built from TRBV7-9 and TRBJ2-1; the match to TRBD2 covers 11 bases. Germline CDR1 reads SEHNR; CDR2 reads FQNEAQ (reference sequence). The junction had 7 bases not matched to a gene; V was cut back by 5 bases and J by 4 bases. This CDR3 is built from 16 residues. Here the CDR3 reads CASSQGTSGWYNEQFF. For the CDR3, the DNA is TGTGCCAGCAGCCAAGGGACTAGCGGATGGTACAATGAGCAGTTCTTC. The variable domain in full, completed from reference TRBV7-9 and TRBJ2-1, reads DTGVSQNPRHKITKRGQNVTFRCDPISEHNRLYWYRQTLGQGPEFLTYFQNEAQLEKSRLLSDRFSAERPKGSFSTLEIQRTEQGDSAMYLCASSQGTSGWYNEQFFGPGTRLTVL.

V usage is TRBV2 and J usage is TRBJ2-3, with 7 nucleotides matching TRBD2. Looked up from germline, CDR1 is SNHLY and CDR2 is FYNNEI. The trim removed 7 bases at V and 11 bases at J, leaving 15 bases unmatched. CDR3 size: 14 residues. CDR3 DNA: TGTGCCAGCAATTGGGAGCTAGCGGCCTTGAGGCAGTATTTT. This codes for CASNWELAALRQYF. Full variable domain (remainder filled in from reference TRBV2 and TRBJ2-3): EPEVTQTPSHQVTQMGQEVILRCVPISNHLYFYWYRQILGQKVEFLVSFYNNEISEKSEIFDDQFSVERPDGSNFTLKIRSTKLEDSAMYFCASNWELAALRQYFGPGTRLTVL.

This clonotype was detected many times. One end of the junction fails to match germline, which may point to a read error. The chain has TRBV12-3 or TRBV12-4 and TRBJ2-7, with 7 bases that match TRBD1. The length of the CDR3 is 14 residues. The CDR3, as DNA: TGTGCCAGCCGAACGACAGGGCCCTCCAACGAGCAGTACTTC. The encoded protein is CASRTTGPSNEQYF.

In regard to this clonotype: The junction departs from germline at one end; a sequencing error may be responsible. The rearrangement uses TRBV7-7 and TRBJ1-1; D is uncertain. CDR1 SSHAT and CDR2 FNYEAQ come from the germline V gene (reference sequence). CDR3 length: 13 residues. The chain's CDR3 is CASSRRLGGEAFF. CDR3 nucleotides: TGTGCTAGCAGCCGACGACTTGGTGGGGAAGCTTTCTTT.

The J gene is TRBJ2-5, the V gene TRBV12-3 or TRBV12-4; possibly TRBD1 or TRBD2 for D (6 bases each). The germline V and J ends were trimmed by 6 bases and 5 bases, with 19 bases remaining between them. The CDR3 covers 15 residues. The CDR3 spells CASRPGTLGGETQYF. In DNA, the CDR3 is TGTGCCAGCAGGCCTGGGACTTTAGGGGGGGAGACCCAGTACTTC.

The chain's CDR3 is CASSLEVAGEPGELFF. As DNA, the CDR3 is TGTGCCAGCAGCTTAGAGGTAGCGGGAGAGCCCGGGGAGCTGTTTTTT. This chain links TRBV7-2 with TRBJ2-2, with 9 positions matching TRBD2. Germline lookup yields CDR1 SGHTA and CDR2 FQGNSA. The CDR3 runs 16 residues. The junction had 6 bases not matched to a gene; V was cut back by 1 base and J by 6 bases.

DNA for the CDR3: TGTGCCAGCAGTTCGGAACAGGACTCTGGGGCCAACGTCCTGACTTTC. Amino acids: CASSSEQDSGANVLTF. The chain joins TRBV27 to TRBJ2-6; TRBD1 might be the D (5 bases). The CDR3 is 16 amino acids. The V and J ends lost 4 bases and 0 bases respectively, with 10 bases between them. Germline V gene lookup returns CDR1 MNHEY and CDR2 SMNVEV (reference sequence).